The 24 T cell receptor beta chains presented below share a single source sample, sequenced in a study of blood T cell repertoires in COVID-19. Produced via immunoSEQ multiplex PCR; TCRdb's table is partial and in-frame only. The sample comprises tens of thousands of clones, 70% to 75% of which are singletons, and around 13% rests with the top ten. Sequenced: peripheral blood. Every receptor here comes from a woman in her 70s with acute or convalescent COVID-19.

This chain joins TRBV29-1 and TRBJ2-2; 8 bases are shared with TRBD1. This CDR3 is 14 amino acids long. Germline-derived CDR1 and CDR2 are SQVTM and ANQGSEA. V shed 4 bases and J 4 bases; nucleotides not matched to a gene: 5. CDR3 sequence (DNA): TGCAGCGTTGGATTGGACAGGGCCACCGGGGAGCTGTTTTTT. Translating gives CSVGLDRATGELFF.

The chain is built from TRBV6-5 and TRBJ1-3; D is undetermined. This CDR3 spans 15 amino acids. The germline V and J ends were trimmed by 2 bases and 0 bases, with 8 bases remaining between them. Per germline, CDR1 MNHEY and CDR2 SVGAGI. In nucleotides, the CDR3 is TGTGCCAGCAGTTACAGTATCTACTCTGGAAACACCATATATTTT. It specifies CASSYSIYSGNTIYF.

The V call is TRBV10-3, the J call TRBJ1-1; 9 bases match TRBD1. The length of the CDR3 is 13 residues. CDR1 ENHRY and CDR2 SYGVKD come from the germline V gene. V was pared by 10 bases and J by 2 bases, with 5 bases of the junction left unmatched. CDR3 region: CASGTGRNTEAFF. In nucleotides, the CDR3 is TGTGCCAGCGGGACAGGGAGAAACACTGAAGCTTTCTTT.

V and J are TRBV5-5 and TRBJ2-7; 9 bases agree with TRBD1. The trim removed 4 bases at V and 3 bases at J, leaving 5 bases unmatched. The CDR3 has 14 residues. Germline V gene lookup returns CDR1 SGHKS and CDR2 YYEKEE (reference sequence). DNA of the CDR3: TGTGCCAGCAGCCGGGGACAGGGCTTCTACGAGCAGTACTTC. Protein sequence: CASSRGQGFYEQYF.

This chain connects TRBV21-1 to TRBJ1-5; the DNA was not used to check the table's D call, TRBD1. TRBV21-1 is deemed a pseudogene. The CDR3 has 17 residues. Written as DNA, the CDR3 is TGTGCCAGCGGCGGGACAGGCTTAGATGATGATAATCAGCCCCAGCATTTT. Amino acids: CASGGTGLDDDNQPQHF.

CDR3: CASSQGVAGQGGFF. In DNA form, the CDR3 reads TGTGCCAGCTCACAAGGGGTAGCGGGACAGGGCGGCTTCTTT. This chain links TRBV18 with TRBJ1-1; TRBD1 matches 9 bases. Germline CDR1 and CDR2: KGHSH and LQKENI. CDR3 size: 14 residues. Trimming removed 4 bases from V and 14 bases from J; junction bases left unmatched: 14.

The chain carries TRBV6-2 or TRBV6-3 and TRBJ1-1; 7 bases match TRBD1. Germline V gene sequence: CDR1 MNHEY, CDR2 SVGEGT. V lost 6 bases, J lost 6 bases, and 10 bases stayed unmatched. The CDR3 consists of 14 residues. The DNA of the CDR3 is TGTGCCAGCAGCCGAACAGGGGCCTTTGCTGAAGCTTTCTTT. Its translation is CASSRTGAFAEAFF.

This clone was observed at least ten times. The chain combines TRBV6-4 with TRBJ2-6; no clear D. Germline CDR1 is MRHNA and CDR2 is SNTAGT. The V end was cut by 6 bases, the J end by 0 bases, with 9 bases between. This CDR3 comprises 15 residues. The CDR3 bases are TGTGCCAGCAGCTTAGATGCCTCTGGGGCCAACGTCCTGACTTTC. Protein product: CASSLDASGANVLTF.

The CDR3 DNA reads TGTGCCAGCAGCTCGACGGGACAACTTTCACCCCTCCACTTT. Its translation: CASSSTGQLSPLHF. The chain joins TRBV5-6 to TRBJ1-6, with D possibly TRBD1 on 6 matching bases. Per the germline V gene, CDR1 is SGHDT and CDR2 is YYEEEE. V lost 3 bases to trimming and J lost 9 bases, with 13 bases between them. The CDR3 is 14 residues long.

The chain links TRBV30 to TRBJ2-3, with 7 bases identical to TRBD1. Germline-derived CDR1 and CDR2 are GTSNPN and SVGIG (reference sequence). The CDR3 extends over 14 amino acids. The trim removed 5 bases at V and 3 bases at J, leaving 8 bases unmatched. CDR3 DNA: TGTGCCTGGCAACAGGGGATTGAAACAGATACGCAGTATTTT. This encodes CAWQQGIETDTQYF.

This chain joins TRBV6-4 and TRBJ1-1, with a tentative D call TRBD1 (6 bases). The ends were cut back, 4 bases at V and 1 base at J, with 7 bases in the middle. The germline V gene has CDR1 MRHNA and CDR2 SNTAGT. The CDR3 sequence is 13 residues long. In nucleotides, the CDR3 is TGTGCCAGCAGTGCAGGGGAGAACACTGAAGCTTTCTTT. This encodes CASSAGENTEAFF.

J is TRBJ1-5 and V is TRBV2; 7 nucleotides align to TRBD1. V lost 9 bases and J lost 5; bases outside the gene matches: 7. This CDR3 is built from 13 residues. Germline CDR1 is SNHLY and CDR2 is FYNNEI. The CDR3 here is CASGTALDQPQHF. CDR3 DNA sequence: TGTGCCAGTGGGACAGCTCTAGATCAGCCCCAGCATTTT. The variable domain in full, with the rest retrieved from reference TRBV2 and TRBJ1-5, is EPEVTQTPSHQVTQMGQEVILRCVPISNHLYFYWYRQILGQKVEFLVSFYNNEISEKSEIFDDQFSVERPDGSNFTLKIRSTKLEDSAMYFCASGTALDQPQHFGDGTRLSIL.

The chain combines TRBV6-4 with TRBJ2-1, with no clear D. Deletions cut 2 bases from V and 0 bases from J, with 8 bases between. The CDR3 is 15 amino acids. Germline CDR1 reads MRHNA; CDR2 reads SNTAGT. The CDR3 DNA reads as TGTGCCAGCAGTGACGATGGAGCCTCCTACAATGAGCAGTTCTTC. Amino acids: CASSDDGASYNEQFF.

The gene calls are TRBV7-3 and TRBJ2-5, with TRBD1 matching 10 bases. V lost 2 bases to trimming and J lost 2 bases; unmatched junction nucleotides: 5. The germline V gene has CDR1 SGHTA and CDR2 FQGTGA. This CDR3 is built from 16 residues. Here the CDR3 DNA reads TGTGCCAGCAGCTTAGTAGGGACAGGGGTACAAGAGACCCAGTACTTC. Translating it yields CASSLVGTGVQETQYF.

The CDR3 nucleotides read TGTGCCAGCCGTCCGAGGGGACCGGGGGATTATCGCACTGAAGCTTTCTTT. Its protein is CASRPRGPGDYRTEAFF. The rearrangement uses TRBV4-2 and TRBJ1-1, with a weak D call TRBD1 (5 bases). Germline CDR1 LGHNA, CDR2 YNFKEQ. The CDR3 consists of 17 residues. Trimming left V 8 bases short and J 4 bases short, with 26 bases between.

The CDR3: CASSYALGGYTNEQFF. CDR3 DNA: TGTGCCAGCAGTTACGCCTTAGGCGGTTATACCAATGAGCAGTTCTTC. The chain couples TRBV6-6 to TRBJ2-1, with D hard to call. The germline gives CDR1 MNHNY, CDR2 SVGAGI (reference sequence). The CDR3 runs 16 residues. Trimming removed 2 bases at V and 6 bases at J, with 17 bases between.

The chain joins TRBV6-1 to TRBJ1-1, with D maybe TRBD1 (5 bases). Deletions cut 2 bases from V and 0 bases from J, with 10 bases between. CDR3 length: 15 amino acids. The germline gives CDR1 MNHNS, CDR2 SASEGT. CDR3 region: CASSEYGAMNTEAFF. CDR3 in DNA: TGTGCCAGCAGTGAATATGGGGCTATGAACACTGAAGCTTTCTTT.

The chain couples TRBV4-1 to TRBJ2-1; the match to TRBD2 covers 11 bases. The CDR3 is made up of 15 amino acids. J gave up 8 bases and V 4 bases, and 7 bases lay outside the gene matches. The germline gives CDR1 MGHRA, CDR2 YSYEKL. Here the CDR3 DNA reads TGCGCCAGCAGCCTTAGCGGGGGGGACGCCTATGAGCAGTTCTTC. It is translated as CASSLSGGDAYEQFF.

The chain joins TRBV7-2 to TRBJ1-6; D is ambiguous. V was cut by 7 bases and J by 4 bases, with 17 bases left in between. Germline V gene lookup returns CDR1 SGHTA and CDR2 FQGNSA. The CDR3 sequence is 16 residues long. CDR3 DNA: TGTGCCAGCACTCTAGCCTCTCAGGTTTATAATTCACCCCTCCACTTT. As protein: CASTLASQVYNSPLHF.

CDR3 bases: TGTGCCAGCAGCGCCTGGGGGCGGCTGAGCTCTGGAAACACCATATATTTT. This sequence encodes CASSAWGRLSSGNTIYF. The V gene is TRBV7-8, the J gene TRBJ1-3, with D tentatively TRBD1 (6 bases). V was clipped by 5 bases and J by 0 bases, with 17 bases between them. The germline CDR1 and CDR2 sequences are SGHVS and FQNEAQ. The CDR3 has 17 residues.

This CDR3 reads CASSPVDRAYEQYF. The CDR3 DNA reads as TGTGCCAGCAGTCCCGTGGACAGAGCCTACGAGCAGTACTTC. V is TRBV27 and J is TRBJ2-7; tentative D call: TRBD1 (6 bases). Trimming shortened V by 5 bases and J by 2 bases, and 13 bases separated the two germline ends. CDR3 length: 14 residues. CDR1 is MNHEY and CDR2 is SMNVEV in the germline V gene (reference sequence).

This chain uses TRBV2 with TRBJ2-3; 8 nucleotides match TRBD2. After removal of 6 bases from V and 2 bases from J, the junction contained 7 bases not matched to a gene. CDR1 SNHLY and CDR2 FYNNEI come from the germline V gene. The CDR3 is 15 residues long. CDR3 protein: CASSAGGAVTDTQYF. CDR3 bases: TGTGCCAGCAGCGCCGGGGGGGCCGTCACAGATACGCAGTATTTT.

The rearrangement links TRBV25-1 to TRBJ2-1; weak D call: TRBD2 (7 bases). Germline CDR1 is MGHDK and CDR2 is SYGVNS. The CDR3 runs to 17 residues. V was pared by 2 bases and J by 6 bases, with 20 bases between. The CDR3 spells CASSEPFRGARVNEQFF. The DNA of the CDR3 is TGTGCCAGCAGTGAACCCTTCCGGGGGGCCCGCGTCAATGAGCAGTTCTTC.

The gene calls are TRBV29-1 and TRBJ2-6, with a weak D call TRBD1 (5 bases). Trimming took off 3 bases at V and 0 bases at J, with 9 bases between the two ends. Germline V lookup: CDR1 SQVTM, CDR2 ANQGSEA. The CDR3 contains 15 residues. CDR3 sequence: CSVEDNNSGANVLTF. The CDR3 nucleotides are TGCAGCGTTGAGGACAACAACTCTGGGGCCAACGTCCTGACTTTC.